These 31 T cell receptor beta chains originate from one sample sequenced in a study of CD8 T cells in ankylosing spondylitis. Whole-study results and caveats: Apparently characteristic of ankylosing spondylitis blood was a TCR beta motif (about eight highly homologous variants).

TCRdb independently ran MiXCR on the 5' RACE reads; one entry per CDR3 protein. Of 200,000 to 250,000 distinct CDR3 sequences in the sample, 15% to 20% were seen once. These receptors' targets are unknown. Sequences were obtained from blood, either unsorted or a sorted T cell fraction (not recorded which). Receptors were obtained from a male donor with ankylosing spondylitis.

The rearrangement uses TRBV2 and TRBJ1-5; no firm D call. Between the trimmed V and J ends, which lost 3 bases and 0 bases, there was a span of 9 bases. Germline V gives CDR1 SNHLY, CDR2 FYNNEI. The CDR3 spans 15 residues. As DNA, the CDR3 is TGTGCCAGCAGTGAGGTGGCGTATAGCAATCAGCCCCAGCATTTT. This gives the protein CASSEVAYSNQPQHF. Filled out from reference TRBV2 and TRBJ1-5, the complete variable domain reads EPEVTQTPSHQVTQMGQEVILRCVPISNHLYFYWYRQILGQKVEFLVSFYNNEISEKSEIFDDQFSVERPDGSNFTLKIRSTKLEDSAMYFCASSEVAYSNQPQHFGDGTRLSIL.

This clonotype occurred many times. The chain employs TRBV4-1 and TRBJ2-5; TRBD2 matches at 11 bases. The junction had 2 bases not matched to a gene; V was cut back by 2 bases and J by 0 bases. Germline CDR1 is MGHRA and CDR2 is YSYEKL. The CDR3 sequence is 16 residues long. Here the CDR3 reads CASSQRLAGNQETQYF. In nucleotides, the CDR3 is TGCGCCAGCAGCCAACGACTAGCGGGAAACCAAGAGACCCAGTACTTC.

This clonotype was recorded at least ten times. This sequence joins TRBV25-1 and TRBJ2-7; possibly TRBD2 for D (6 bases). From germline, CDR1 is MGHDK and CDR2 SYGVNS. This CDR3 region has 14 residues. The V gene lost 6 bases and the J gene lost 2 bases, with 14 bases spanning the gap. CDR3 nucleotides: TGTGCCAGCAGCTCTTGGGAGGAGACCTACGAGCAGTACTTC. This codes for CASSSWEETYEQYF.

This clonotype came up many times. The chain combines TRBV3-1 with TRBJ2-5; D is undetermined. V was pared by 3 bases and J by 5 bases, with 4 bases between. Germline CDR1 is LGHDT and CDR2 is YNNKEL (reference sequence). CDR3 length: 11 amino acids. The CDR3 protein is CASSHRETQYF. The CDR3 DNA sequence: TGTGCCAGCAGCCATCGGGAGACCCAGTACTTC.

The CDR3 nucleotides read TGTGCCAGCTGCTGGGGCACTGAAGCTTTCTTT. The encoded protein is CASCWGTEAFF. The chain links TRBV12-3 or TRBV12-4 to TRBJ1-1; no definite D call. V lost 8 bases to trimming and J lost 4 bases, with 8 bases between them. The CDR3 runs 11 residues.

The chain carries TRBV7-2 and TRBJ2-7; D call uncertain. This CDR3 has 12 residues. In germline, CDR1 is SGHTA, CDR2 FQGNSA. Trimming pared 5 bases from V and 5 bases from J, leaving 10 bases between. The CDR3 sequence: CASSQMLDEQYF. The CDR3 nucleotides are TGTGCCAGCAGCCAGATGCTGGACGAGCAGTACTTC.

The V gene is TRBV4-1, the J gene TRBJ2-1, with 14 nucleotides matching TRBD2. V shed 5 bases and J 6 bases; nucleotides not matched to a gene: 6. This CDR3 spans 16 amino acids. Germline-derived CDR1 and CDR2 are MGHRA and YSYEKL. The CDR3 sequence: CASSTLGTSGSNEQFF. In DNA, the CDR3 is TGCGCCAGCAGCACACTCGGGACTAGCGGGAGCAATGAGCAGTTCTTC.

This clonotype was counted a few times. J is TRBJ1-1 and V is TRBV6-2 or TRBV6-3; D remains unclear. Trimming took off 6 bases at V and 4 bases at J, with 15 bases between the two ends. The germline gives CDR1 MNHEY, CDR2 SVGEGT. This CDR3 comprises 14 residues. CDR3 bases: TGTGCCAGCAGCACATGGAGTGCAACCACTGAAGCTTTCTTT. It translates to CASSTWSATTEAFF.

This clonotype was observed a few times. The chain has TRBV2 and TRBJ1-2; 8 bases match TRBD1. This CDR3 comprises 15 residues. The germline V gene encodes CDR1 SNHLY and CDR2 FYNNEI. V lost 6 bases and J lost 0; bases outside the gene matches: 6. The CDR3, as DNA: TGTGCCAGCAGGGACCCAGGGGGCGCTAACTATGGCTACACCTTC. Protein sequence: CASRDPGGANYGYTF.

V is TRBV6-2 or TRBV6-3 and J is TRBJ2-1; the match to TRBD1 covers 7 bases. V lost 0 bases, J lost 3 bases, and 5 bases stayed unmatched. The length of the CDR3 is 16 residues. Germline CDR1 reads MNHEY; CDR2 reads SVGEGT. The CDR3 nucleotides read TGTGCCAGCAGTTACTCCCTGACAGGGCTCTACAATGAGCAGTTCTTC. Protein: CASSYSLTGLYNEQFF.

The DNA of the CDR3 is TGCAGTGCTAGAACAGGGGATTTAGTTTTATTGGGTGGCTACACCTTC. As protein: CSARTGDLVLLGGYTF. The J gene is TRBJ1-2, the V gene TRBV20-1; 7 bases are a match to TRBD1. Germline values: CDR1 DFQATT, CDR2 SNEGSKA (reference sequence). The CDR3 is 16 amino acids. Losses at the gene ends were 2 bases for V and 7 bases for J; bases not matched to a gene: 16.

This rearrangement joins TRBV6-1 to TRBJ2-3; 7 nucleotides align to TRBD1. There are 15 residues in the CDR3. Germline V lookup: CDR1 MNHNS, CDR2 SASEGT. Unmatched junction bases numbered 10, after V lost 6 bases and J lost 4 bases. The CDR3 DNA reads TGTGCCAGCAGGCCCGAGGGACAGCCGTCAGATACGCAGTATTTT. Its translation: CASRPEGQPSDTQYF.

This chain connects TRBV4-1 to TRBJ1-2, with a weak D call TRBD1 (5 bases). The CDR3 consists of 14 residues. The germline V gene encodes CDR1 MGHRA and CDR2 YSYEKL. Trimming removed 6 bases at V and 4 bases at J, with 15 bases between. DNA of the CDR3: TGCGCCAGCAGTCCCGATTCAGGGATCTATGGCTACACCTTC. This encodes CASSPDSGIYGYTF.

This clonotype was picked up a small number of times. This chain uses TRBV12-3 or TRBV12-4 with TRBJ1-5; D possibly corresponds to TRBD1 (6 bases). The CDR3 runs to 19 residues. Trimming stripped 2 bases from V and 0 bases from J, with 20 bases between. In nucleotides, the CDR3 is TGTGCCAGCAGTTTATACTACGGATCGGACAGCGATAGCAATCAGCCCCAGCATTTT. As protein: CASSLYYGSDSDSNQPQHF.

The sample holds many counts of this clonotype. The chain joins TRBV12-3 or TRBV12-4 to TRBJ2-1; 8 bases are shared with TRBD2. This CDR3 spans 13 amino acids. V trimming: 3 bases; J trimming: 8 bases; junction bases outside the gene matches: 3. This CDR3 is CASSFGAGDEQFF. The CDR3 DNA sequence: TGTGCCAGCAGTTTTGGAGCGGGAGATGAGCAGTTCTTC.

The chain recombines TRBV29-1 with TRBJ2-5; D ambiguous. CDR3 length equals 11 residues. Germline assignment: CDR1 SQVTM and CDR2 ANQGSEA. Trimming took 4 bases from V and 7 from J, leaving 10 bases between them. The CDR3 DNA sequence: TGCAGCGTTGTGGAGTGGGGGACCCAGTACTTC. Its protein is CSVVEWGTQYF.

The gene calls are TRBV20-1 and TRBJ2-7; 7 bases map to TRBD2. The CDR3 has 15 amino acids. The V segment lost 6 bases and the J segment 2 bases; nucleotides outside the gene matches: 13. Germline values: CDR1 DFQATT, CDR2 SNEGSKA (reference sequence). The CDR3 sequence: CSAREGEGQAYEQYF. The CDR3 bases are TGCAGTGCCCGCGAAGGGGAGGGCCAGGCCTACGAGCAGTACTTC.

This clonotype was counted only a few times. The chain uses TRBV5-1 and TRBJ2-2, with D possibly being TRBD2 (7 bases). V was cut by 3 bases and J by 6 bases, with 15 bases left in between. CDR1 is SGHRS and CDR2 is YFSETQ in the germline V gene. This CDR3 has 15 residues. The CDR3 nucleotides are TGCGCCAGCAGCTCTACGGGGGGCAGTGCCGGGGAGCTGTTTTTT. This codes for CASSSTGGSAGELFF.

This clonotype was found a few times. This sequence joins TRBV4-3 and TRBJ2-3; TRBD2 matches 7 bases. Germline CDR1 reads LGHNA; CDR2 reads YSLEER. This CDR3 comprises 15 residues. The J segment lost 6 bases and the V segment lost 1 base, leaving 7 bases of the junction unmatched. Here the CDR3 reads CASSQVWRESDTQYF. CDR3 DNA: TGCGCCAGCAGCCAAGTCTGGCGGGAGTCGGATACGCAGTATTTT.

The CDR3 protein is CASSSVAGTDTQYF. The CDR3 DNA is TGTGCCAGCAGCTCCGTGGCGGGAACAGATACGCAGTATTTT. The chain joins TRBV2 to TRBJ2-3, with D perhaps TRBD2 (6 bases). Between the trimmed V and J ends, which lost 6 bases and 3 bases, there was a span of 13 bases. This CDR3 region has 14 residues. Germline V CDR1 and CDR2: SNHLY, FYNNEI.

The CDR3: CSASSGTSLETQYF. DNA for the CDR3: TGCAGTGCCAGTTCGGGGACTAGTCTGGAGACCCAGTACTTC. The J gene is TRBJ2-5, the V gene TRBV20-1; 8 nucleotides align to TRBD2. In germline, CDR1 is DFQATT, CDR2 SNEGSKA (reference sequence). The V segment lost 6 bases and the J segment 5 bases; nucleotides outside the gene matches: 11. This CDR3 region has 14 residues.

Comments on this clonotype: One junction end disagrees with the germline gene, perhaps due to a read error. V usage is TRBV12-3 or TRBV12-4 and J usage is TRBJ2-5; D assignment may be TRBD1 or TRBD2 (6 bases each). There are 18 residues in the CDR3. The CDR3 bases are TGTGCCAGCTGTTTATTTGCTGGGGGGCTCGAGAGCGGGGAGACCCAGTACTTC. Translating gives CASCLFAGGLESGETQYF.

This chain connects TRBV27 to TRBJ2-7; D unclear. Between the trimmed V and J ends, which lost 6 bases and 3 bases, there was a span of 15 bases. The germline V gene encodes CDR1 MNHEY and CDR2 SMNVEV (reference sequence). CDR3 length equals 14 residues. The chain's CDR3 is CASSPGPRNYEQYF. Here the CDR3 DNA reads TGTGCCAGCAGCCCCGGGCCTAGAAACTACGAGCAGTACTTC.

The J gene is TRBJ2-5, the V gene TRBV27, with TRBD1 identical over 8 bases. The CDR3 runs 12 residues. From germline, CDR1 is MNHEY and CDR2 SMNVEV (reference sequence). V lost 4 bases and J lost 14; bases outside the gene matches: 9. The CDR3 protein is CASSSTGATEYF. The CDR3 coding sequence is TGTGCCAGCAGTTCGACAGGGGCGACCGAATACTTC.

Only a few counts were recorded for this clonotype. This chain joins TRBV30 and TRBJ2-3; TRBD2 agrees at 10 bases. Germline V gives CDR1 GTSNPN, CDR2 SVGIG (reference sequence). The ends lost 4 bases at V and 4 bases at J; junction bases unmatched: 5. The length of the CDR3 is 14 residues. The CDR3 DNA sequence: TGTGCCTGGACCCTAGCGGGGGTTCCAGATACGCAGTATTTT. This sequence encodes CAWTLAGVPDTQYF.

This clonotype appeared a few times. The CDR3 is CASSPSELAGVLDTQYF. In nucleotides, the CDR3 is TGCGCCAGCAGCCCGTCTGAGCTAGCGGGAGTGTTAGATACGCAGTATTTT. V is TRBV4-3 and J is TRBJ2-3; TRBD2 matches at 10 bases. The germline V gene encodes CDR1 LGHNA and CDR2 YSLEER. The CDR3 is 17 residues long. V dropped 4 bases and J dropped 5; count of bases not matched to a gene: 12.

The rearrangement links TRBV5-1 to TRBJ2-1; 12 bases are shared with TRBD2. CDR1 is SGHRS and CDR2 is YFSETQ in the germline V gene. V lost 1 base and J lost 8; bases outside the gene matches: 7. CDR3 length: 16 amino acids. CDR3 coding DNA: TGCGCCAGCAGCTTGCCTAGCGGGGGGGGGCTTGATGAGCAGTTCTTC. Its translation: CASSLPSGGGLDEQFF.

The V and J genes are TRBV15 and TRBJ2-3, with D uncertain. V gave up 0 bases and J gave up 1 base, with 5 bases separating them. The germline V gene encodes CDR1 LNHNV and CDR2 YYDKDF (reference sequence). The CDR3 spans 14 residues. The CDR3 region is CATSREWGTDTQYF. The CDR3 DNA sequence: TGTGCCACCAGCAGAGAATGGGGCACAGATACGCAGTATTTT.

The chain is built from TRBV20-1 and TRBJ2-4; 11 positions match TRBD2. V dropped 5 bases and J dropped 8; count of bases not matched to a gene: 14. Per the germline V gene, CDR1 is DFQATT and CDR2 is SNEGSKA (reference sequence). The CDR3 consists of 16 residues. This chain's CDR3 is CSAAPRLAGPGHIQYF. CDR3 sequence (DNA): TGCAGTGCTGCCCCTCGACTAGCGGGACCAGGGCACATTCAGTACTTC.

This clonotype was observed a few times. J is TRBJ2-1 and V is TRBV4-2; TRBD2 matches 9 bases. V gave up 2 bases and J gave up 9 bases; unmatched junction bases: 17. Germline CDR1 LGHNA, CDR2 YNFKEQ. CDR3 length equals 18 residues. The CDR3 DNA reads as TGTGCCAGCAGCCAAAAGACGCAGACTAGCGGTAGAGGTATTGAGCAGTTCTTC. As protein: CASSQKTQTSGRGIEQFF.

The chain couples TRBV11-2 to TRBJ2-1; D gene ambiguous. CDR1 and CDR2 (germline): SGHAT, FQNNGV. Between the trimmed V and J ends, which lost 5 bases and 4 bases, there was a span of 12 bases. The CDR3 contains 14 residues. CDR3: CASSLQQGYNEQFF. For the CDR3, the DNA is TGTGCCAGCAGCCTCCAACAAGGGTACAATGAGCAGTTCTTC.